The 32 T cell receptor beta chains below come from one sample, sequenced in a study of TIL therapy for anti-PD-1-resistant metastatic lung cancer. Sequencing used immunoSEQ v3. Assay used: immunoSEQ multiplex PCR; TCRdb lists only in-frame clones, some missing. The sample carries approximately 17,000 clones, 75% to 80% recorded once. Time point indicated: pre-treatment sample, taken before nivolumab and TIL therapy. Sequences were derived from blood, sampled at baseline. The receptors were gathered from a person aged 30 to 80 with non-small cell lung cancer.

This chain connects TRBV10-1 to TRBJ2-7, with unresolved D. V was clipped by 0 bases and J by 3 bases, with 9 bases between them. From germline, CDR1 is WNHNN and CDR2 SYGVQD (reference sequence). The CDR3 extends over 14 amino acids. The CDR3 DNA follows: TGCGCCAGCAGTGAGTCGCTGACCAACTACGAGCAGTACTTC. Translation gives CASSESLTNYEQYF.

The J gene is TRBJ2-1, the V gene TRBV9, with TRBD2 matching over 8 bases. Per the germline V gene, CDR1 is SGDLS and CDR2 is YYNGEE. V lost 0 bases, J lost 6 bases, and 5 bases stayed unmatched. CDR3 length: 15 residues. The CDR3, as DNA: TGTGCCAGCAGCGTAGACGAGCGGGAGCGCAATGAGCAGTTCTTC. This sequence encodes CASSVDERERNEQFF.

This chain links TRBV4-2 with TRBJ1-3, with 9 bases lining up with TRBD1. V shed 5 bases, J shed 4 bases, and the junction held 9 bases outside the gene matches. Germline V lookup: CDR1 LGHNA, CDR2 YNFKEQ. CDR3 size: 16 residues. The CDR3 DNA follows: TGTGCCAGCAGCGCAGGACAGGGGTTATACGGAAACACCATATATTTT. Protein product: CASSAGQGLYGNTIYF.

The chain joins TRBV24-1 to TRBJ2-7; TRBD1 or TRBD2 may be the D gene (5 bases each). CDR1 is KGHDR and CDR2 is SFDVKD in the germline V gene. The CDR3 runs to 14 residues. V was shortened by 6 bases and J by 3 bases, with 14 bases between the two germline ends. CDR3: CATSQGPGDYEQYF. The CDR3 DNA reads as TGTGCCACCAGTCAGGGACCCGGCGACTACGAGCAGTACTTC.

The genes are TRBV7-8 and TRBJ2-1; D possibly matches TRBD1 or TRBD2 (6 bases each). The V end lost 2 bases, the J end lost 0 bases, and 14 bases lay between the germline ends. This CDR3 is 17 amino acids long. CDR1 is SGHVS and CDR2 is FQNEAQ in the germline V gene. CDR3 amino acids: CASSLRGPGSSYNEQFF. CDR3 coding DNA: TGTGCCAGCAGCTTACGGGGGCCCGGTAGCTCCTACAATGAGCAGTTCTTC.

CDR3 nucleotide sequence: TGTGCCAGCAGCTTAAGGGGTTCCACTGAAGCTTTCTTT. Protein sequence: CASSLRGSTEAFF. The rearrangement joins TRBV7-3 to TRBJ1-1; no firm D call. The V end was cut by 1 base, the J end by 4 bases, with 7 bases between. The CDR3 runs 13 residues. CDR1 and CDR2 from the germline V gene are SGHTA and FQGTGA.

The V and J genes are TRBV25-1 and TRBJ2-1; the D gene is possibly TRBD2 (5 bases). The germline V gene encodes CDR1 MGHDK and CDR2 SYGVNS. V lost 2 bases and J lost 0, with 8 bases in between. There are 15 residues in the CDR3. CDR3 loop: CASSEAGLSYNEQFF. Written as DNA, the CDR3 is TGTGCCAGCAGTGAAGCGGGCCTCTCCTACAATGAGCAGTTCTTC. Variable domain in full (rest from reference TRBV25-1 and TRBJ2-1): EADIYQTPRYLVIGTGKKITLECSQTMGHDKMYWYQQDPGMELHLIHYSYGVNSTEKGDLSSESTVSRIRTEHFPLTLESARPSHTSQYLCASSEAGLSYNEQFFGPGTRLTVL.

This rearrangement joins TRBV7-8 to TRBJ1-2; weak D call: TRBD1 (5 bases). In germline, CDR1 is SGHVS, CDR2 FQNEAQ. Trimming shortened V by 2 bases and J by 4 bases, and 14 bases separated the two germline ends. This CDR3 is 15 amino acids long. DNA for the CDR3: TGTGCCAGCAGCTTACGACGGGGGATTAGCTATGGCTACACCTTC. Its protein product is CASSLRRGISYGYTF.

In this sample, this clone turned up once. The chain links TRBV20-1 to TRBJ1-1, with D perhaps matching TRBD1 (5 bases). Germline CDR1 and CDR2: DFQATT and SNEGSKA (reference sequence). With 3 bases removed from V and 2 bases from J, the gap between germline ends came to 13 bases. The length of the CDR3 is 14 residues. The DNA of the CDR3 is TGCAGTGCTAGTGAACCTGGGGACAACACTGAAGCTTTCTTT. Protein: CSASEPGDNTEAFF.

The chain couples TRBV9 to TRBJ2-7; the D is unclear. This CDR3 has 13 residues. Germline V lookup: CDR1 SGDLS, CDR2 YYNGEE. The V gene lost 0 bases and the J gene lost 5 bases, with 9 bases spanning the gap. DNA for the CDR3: TGTGCCAGCAGCGTAGGGCTAGGTGACGAGCAGTACTTC. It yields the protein CASSVGLGDEQYF.

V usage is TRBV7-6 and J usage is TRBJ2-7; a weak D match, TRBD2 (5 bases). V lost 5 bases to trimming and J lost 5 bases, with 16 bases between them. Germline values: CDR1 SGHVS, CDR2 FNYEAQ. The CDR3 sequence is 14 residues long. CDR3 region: CASSPSYAGDEQYF. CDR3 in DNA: TGTGCCAGCAGCCCCAGCTACGCCGGGGACGAGCAGTACTTC. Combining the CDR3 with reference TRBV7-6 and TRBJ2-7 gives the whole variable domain GAGVSQSPRYKVTKRGQDVALRCDPISGHVSLYWYRQALGQGPEFLTYFNYEAQQDKSGLPNDRFSAERPEGSISTLTIQRTEQRDSAMYRCASSPSYAGDEQYFGPGTRLTVT.

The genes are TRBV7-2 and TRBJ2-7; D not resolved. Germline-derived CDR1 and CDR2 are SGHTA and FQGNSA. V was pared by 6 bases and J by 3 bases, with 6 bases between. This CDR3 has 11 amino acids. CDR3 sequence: CASRQFYEQYF. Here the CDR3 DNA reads TGTGCCAGCAGGCAATTCTACGAGCAGTACTTC.

CDR3 amino acids: CASSQSGRDNREQYF. The CDR3 nucleotides read TGTGCCAGCAGCCAAAGCGGGAGGGATAATCGGGAGCAGTACTTC. The chain recombines TRBV3-1 (or the pseudogene TRBV3-2) with TRBJ2-7; 10 nucleotides match TRBD2. CDR3 length equals 15 residues. The V and J ends lost 2 bases and 7 bases, in that order; junction bases with no gene match: 8. Germline V CDR1 and CDR2: LGHDT, YNNKEL (reference sequence).

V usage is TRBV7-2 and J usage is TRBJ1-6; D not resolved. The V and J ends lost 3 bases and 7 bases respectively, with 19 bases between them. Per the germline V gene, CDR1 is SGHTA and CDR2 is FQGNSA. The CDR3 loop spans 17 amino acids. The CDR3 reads CASSLNGPAAANSPLHF. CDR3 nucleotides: TGTGCCAGCAGCTTGAATGGTCCTGCAGCCGCAAATTCACCCCTCCACTTT.

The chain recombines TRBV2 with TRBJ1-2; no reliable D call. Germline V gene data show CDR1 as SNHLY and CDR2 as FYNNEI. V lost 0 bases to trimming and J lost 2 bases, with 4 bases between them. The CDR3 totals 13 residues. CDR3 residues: CASSEAVNYGYTF. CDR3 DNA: TGTGCCAGCAGTGAAGCCGTCAACTATGGCTACACCTTC.

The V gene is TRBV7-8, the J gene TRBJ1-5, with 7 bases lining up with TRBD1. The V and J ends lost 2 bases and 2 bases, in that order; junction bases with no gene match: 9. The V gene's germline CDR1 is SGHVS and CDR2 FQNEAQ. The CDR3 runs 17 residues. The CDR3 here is CASSLSPTGKGNQPQHF. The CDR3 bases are TGTGCCAGCAGCTTATCCCCGACAGGGAAGGGCAATCAGCCCCAGCATTTT.

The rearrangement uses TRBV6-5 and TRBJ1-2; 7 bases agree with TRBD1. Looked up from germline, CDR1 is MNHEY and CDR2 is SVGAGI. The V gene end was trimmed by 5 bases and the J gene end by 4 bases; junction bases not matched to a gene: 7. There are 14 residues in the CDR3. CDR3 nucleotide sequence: TGTGCCAGCAGTCTTGGCAGGGGGGTCTATGGCTACACCTTC. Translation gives CASSLGRGVYGYTF.

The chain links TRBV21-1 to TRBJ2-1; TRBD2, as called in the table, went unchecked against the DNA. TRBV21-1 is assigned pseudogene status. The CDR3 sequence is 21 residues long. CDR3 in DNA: TGTGCCAGCAGCAAAGAAAATAAGGCCCGGCGGGAGGGCCTCTCCTACAATGAGCAGTTCTTC. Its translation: CASSKENKARREGLSYNEQFF.

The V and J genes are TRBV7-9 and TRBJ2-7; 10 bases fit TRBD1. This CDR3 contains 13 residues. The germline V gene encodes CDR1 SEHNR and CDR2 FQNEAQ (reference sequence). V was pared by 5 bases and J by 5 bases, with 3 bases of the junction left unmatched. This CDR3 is CASSPTGGNEQYF. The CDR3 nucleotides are TGTGCCAGCAGCCCGACAGGGGGCAACGAGCAGTACTTC.

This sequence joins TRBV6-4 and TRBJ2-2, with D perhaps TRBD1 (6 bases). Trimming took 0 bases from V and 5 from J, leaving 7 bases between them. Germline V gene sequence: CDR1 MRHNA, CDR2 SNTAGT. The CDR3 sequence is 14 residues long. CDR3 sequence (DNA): TGTGCCAGCAGTGACTCCCAGGGGACCGGGGAGCTGTTTTTT. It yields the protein CASSDSQGTGELFF.

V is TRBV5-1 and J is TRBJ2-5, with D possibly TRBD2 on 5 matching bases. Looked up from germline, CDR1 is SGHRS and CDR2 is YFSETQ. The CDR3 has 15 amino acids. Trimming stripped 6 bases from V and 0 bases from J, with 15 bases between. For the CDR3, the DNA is TGCGCCAGCACTTCCCTACCGGGGTACCAAGAGACCCAGTACTTC. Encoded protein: CASTSLPGYQETQYF.

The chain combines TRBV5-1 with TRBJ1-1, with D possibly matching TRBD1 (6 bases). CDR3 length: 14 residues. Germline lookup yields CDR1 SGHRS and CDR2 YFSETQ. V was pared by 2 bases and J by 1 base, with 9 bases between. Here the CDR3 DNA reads TGCGCCAGCAGCTTAGAGGGACAGAACACTGAAGCTTTCTTT. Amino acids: CASSLEGQNTEAFF.

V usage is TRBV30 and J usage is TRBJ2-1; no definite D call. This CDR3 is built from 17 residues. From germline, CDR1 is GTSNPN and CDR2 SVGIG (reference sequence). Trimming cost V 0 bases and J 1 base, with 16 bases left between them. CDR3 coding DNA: TGTGCCTGGAGTGTACACTTGGCCAAATCGTCCTACAATGAGCAGTTCTTC. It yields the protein CAWSVHLAKSSYNEQFF.

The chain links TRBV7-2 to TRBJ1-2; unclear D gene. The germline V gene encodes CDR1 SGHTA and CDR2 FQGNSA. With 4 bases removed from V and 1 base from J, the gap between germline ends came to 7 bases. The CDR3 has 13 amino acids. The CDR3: CASSSQVNYGYTF. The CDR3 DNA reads TGTGCCAGCAGCTCTCAGGTTAACTATGGCTACACCTTC.

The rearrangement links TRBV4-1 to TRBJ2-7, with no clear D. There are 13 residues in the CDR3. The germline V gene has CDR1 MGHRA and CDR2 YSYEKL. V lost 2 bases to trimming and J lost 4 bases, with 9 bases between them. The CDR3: CASSQQDLYEQYF. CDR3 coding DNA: TGCGCCAGCAGCCAACAAGACCTATACGAGCAGTACTTC.

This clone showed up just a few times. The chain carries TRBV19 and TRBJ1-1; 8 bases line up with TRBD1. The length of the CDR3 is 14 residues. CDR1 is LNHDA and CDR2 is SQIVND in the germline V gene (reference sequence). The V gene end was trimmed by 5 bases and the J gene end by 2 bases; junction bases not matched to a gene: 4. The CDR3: CASSVGQGNTEAFF. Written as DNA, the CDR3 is TGTGCCAGTAGTGTAGGACAGGGAAACACTGAAGCTTTCTTT.

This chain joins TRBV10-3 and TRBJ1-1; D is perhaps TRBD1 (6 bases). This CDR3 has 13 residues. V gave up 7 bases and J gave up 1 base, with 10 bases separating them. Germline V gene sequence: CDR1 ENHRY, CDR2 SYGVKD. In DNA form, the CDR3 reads TGTGCCATCAATAAGGGACAGAACACTGAAGCTTTCTTT. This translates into CAINKGQNTEAFF.

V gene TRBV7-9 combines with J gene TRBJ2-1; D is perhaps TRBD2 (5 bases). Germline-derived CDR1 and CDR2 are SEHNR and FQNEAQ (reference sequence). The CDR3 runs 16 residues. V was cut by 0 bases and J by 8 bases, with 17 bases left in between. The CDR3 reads CASSLAVLLGVDEQFF. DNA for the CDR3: TGTGCCAGCAGCTTAGCGGTTTTACTCGGGGTGGATGAGCAGTTCTTC.

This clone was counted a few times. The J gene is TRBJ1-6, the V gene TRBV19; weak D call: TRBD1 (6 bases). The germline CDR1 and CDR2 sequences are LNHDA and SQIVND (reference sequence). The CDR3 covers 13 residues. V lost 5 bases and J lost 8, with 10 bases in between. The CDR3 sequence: CASSEQGYSPLHF. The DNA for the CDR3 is TGTGCCAGTAGTGAACAGGGATATTCACCCCTCCACTTT. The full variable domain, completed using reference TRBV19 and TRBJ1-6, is DGGITQSPKYLFRKEGQNVTLSCEQNLNHDAMYWYRQDPGQGLRLIYYSQIVNDFQKGDIAEGYSVSREKKESFPLTVTSAQKNPTAFYLCASSEQGYSPLHFGNGTRLTVT.

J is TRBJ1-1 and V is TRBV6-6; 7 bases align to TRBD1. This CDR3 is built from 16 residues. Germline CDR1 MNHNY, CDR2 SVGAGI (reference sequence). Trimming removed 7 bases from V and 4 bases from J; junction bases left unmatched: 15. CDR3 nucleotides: TGTGCCAGCACCCTTTCAGGGGGTACTCGAATCACTGAAGCTTTCTTT. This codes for CASTLSGGTRITEAFF.

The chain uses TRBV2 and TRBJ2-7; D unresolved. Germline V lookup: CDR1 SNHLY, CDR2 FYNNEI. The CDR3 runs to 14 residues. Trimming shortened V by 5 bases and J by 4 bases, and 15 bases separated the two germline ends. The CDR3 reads CASSPQILGYEQYF. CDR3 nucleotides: TGTGCCAGCAGTCCCCAGATCCTCGGGTACGAGCAGTACTTC.

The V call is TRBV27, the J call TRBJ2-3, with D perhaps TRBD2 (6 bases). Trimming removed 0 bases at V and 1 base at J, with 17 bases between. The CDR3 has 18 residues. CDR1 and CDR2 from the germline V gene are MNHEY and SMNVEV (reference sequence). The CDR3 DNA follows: TGTGCCAGCAGTTTATCGGTCGGACTAACAGATGGCACAGATACGCAGTATTTT. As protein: CASSLSVGLTDGTDTQYF.